The clone carrying this TCR beta chain was counted once. The entry originates in a study of blood T cell repertoires in COVID-19. Study details: From T cells, B-cell-depleted T cells, or PBMCs came the material, which was cDNA or gDNA.

Authors' data handling: Nucleated cell counts were estimated from reference gene primer amplification. Sequencing was performed with immunoSEQ multiplex PCR; in TCRdb, only in-frame clones are kept and a portion is missing. D and trimming were read from the DNA, whereas the V and J calls and clone size are those reported in that table. The table lists about 270,000 clones, 80% to 90% of them singletons. The TCR originated in a woman aged 50 to 65 with acute or convalescent COVID-19. The specimen sequenced was peripheral blood.

This chain's CDR3 is CASSIKGVSGANVLTF. CDR3 DNA: TGTGCCAGCAGCATCAAGGGAGTCTCTGGGGCCAACGTCCTGACTTTC. The chain employs TRBV7-2 and TRBJ2-6, with D tentatively TRBD2 (5 bases). The CDR3 totals 16 residues. Trimming removed 5 bases from V and 0 bases from J, with 11 bases in between. Germline loops: CDR1 SGHTA, CDR2 FQGNSA.